This T cell receptor (beta chain) was obtained from a study of tumor and adjacent non-tumor tissue in lung cancer. TCRbeta libraries were built with three rounds of nested PCR, modified from ARM-PCR. From the multiplex PCR reads, TCRdb called clonotypes with MiXCR, one entry per CDR3 protein. This sample carries 98,000 or so distinct CDR3 sequences, 75% to 90% of them seen once, and the ten largest clones take roughly 29%. The template was RNA from unsorted bulk tissue. The normal lung tissue was taken more than 3 cm from the tumor edge. The CDR3 is made up of 14 amino acids. Per the germline V gene, CDR1 is MNHNY and CDR2 is SVGAGI (reference sequence). V was shortened by 2 bases and J by 4 bases, with 12 bases between the two germline ends.

The TCR originated in a man aged 60-69 years with small cell lung cancer. The chain recombines TRBV6-6 with TRBJ2-7; D not resolved. The sample comprised distant non-tumor lung tissue. As DNA, the CDR3 is TGTGCCAGCAGTTACACCAGTACCGTTTACGAGCAGTACTTC. This encodes CASSYTSTVYEQYF.